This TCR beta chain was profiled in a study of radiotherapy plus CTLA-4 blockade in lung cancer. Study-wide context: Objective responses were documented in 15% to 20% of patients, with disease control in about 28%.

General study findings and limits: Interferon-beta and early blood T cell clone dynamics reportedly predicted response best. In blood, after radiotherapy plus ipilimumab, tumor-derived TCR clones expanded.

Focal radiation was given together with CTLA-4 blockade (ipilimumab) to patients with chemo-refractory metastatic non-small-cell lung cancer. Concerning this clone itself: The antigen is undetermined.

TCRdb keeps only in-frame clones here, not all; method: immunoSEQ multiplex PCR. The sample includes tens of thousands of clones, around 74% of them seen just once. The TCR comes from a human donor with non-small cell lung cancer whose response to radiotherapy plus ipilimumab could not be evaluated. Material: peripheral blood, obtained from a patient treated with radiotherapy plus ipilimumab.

The CDR3 nucleotides are TGTGCCAGCAGCTTAGGCGTAGGACAGGGTGACTACGAGCAGTACTTC. Translating gives CASSLGVGQGDYEQYF. This sequence joins TRBV7-2 and TRBJ2-5; 8 nucleotides agree with TRBD1. TRBJ2-7 explains the end of the DNA better; the J call may be wrong. This CDR3 spans 16 amino acids. Germline values: CDR1 SGHTA, CDR2 FQGNSA.